Below, 27 T cell receptor beta chains from the same sample are listed, as sequenced in a study of CD8+ T cells in alopecia areata (dated by TCRdb to the late 2010s). This specimen's time point label, interpreted: baseline before oral tofacitinib. Libraries were constructed by the immunoSEQ multiplex PCR assay. RNA was extracted from all samples and reverse transcribed into cDNA, which served as template for TCR sequencing. This immuneACCESS table, as held by TCRdb, lists in-frame sequences with V and J called but not all clones. Of the missing ones, under half trace to an unresolved V gene in checked studies; the others have no known cause. Across this sample there are 140,000 to 150,000 clones, with 87% seen only once. Less than 15% of the sample belongs to the ten largest clones. The input for sequencing was CD8+ T cells sorted from blood, taken at week 0. Receptor source: a human donor with alopecia areata.

The chain couples TRBV29-1 to TRBJ2-7; D tentatively reads TRBD1 or TRBD2 (7 bases each). Trimming removed 6 bases from V and 4 bases from J, with 19 bases in between. The germline gives CDR1 SQVTM, CDR2 ANQGSEA. CDR3 length: 14 amino acids. CDR3 coding DNA: TGCAGCGTCCTGACTCACCAGGGGGGGTACGAGCAGTACTTC. This encodes CSVLTHQGGYEQYF.

This chain links TRBV9 with TRBJ2-1; D not certain. Trimming took off 4 bases at V and 6 bases at J, with 8 bases between the two ends. Germline V lookup: CDR1 SGDLS, CDR2 YYNGEE. The CDR3 has 12 residues. The CDR3 region is CASSHKGNEQFF. As DNA, the CDR3 is TGTGCCAGCAGCCATAAGGGCAATGAGCAGTTCTTC.

The V call is TRBV6-6, the J call TRBJ2-7, with 7 bases fitting TRBD1. CDR3 size: 12 residues. Germline loops: CDR1 MNHNY, CDR2 SVGAGI (reference sequence). Trimming took 6 bases from V and 5 from J; bases not matched to a gene: 4. CDR3 amino acids: CASRSDRDEQYF. CDR3 coding DNA: TGTGCCAGCAGGTCCGACAGGGACGAGCAGTACTTC.

The gene calls are TRBV30 and TRBJ2-7; 7 nucleotides match TRBD1. V lost 7 bases to trimming and J lost 6 bases; unmatched junction nucleotides: 12. The germline V gene has CDR1 GTSNPN and CDR2 SVGIG (reference sequence). The CDR3 has 13 residues. This CDR3 reads CASTGAPYVEQYF. The CDR3, as DNA: TGTGCCTCTACAGGGGCGCCTTACGTCGAGCAGTACTTC.

This chain connects TRBV11-2 to TRBJ2-7; no clear D. The CDR3 is made up of 13 amino acids. Germline CDR1 SGHAT, CDR2 FQNNGV. V lost 3 bases and J 4 bases, leaving 10 bases between the germline ends. CDR3 DNA sequence: TGTGCCAGCAGCTTGGGGAATCAATACGAGCAGTACTTC. Encoded protein: CASSLGNQYEQYF.

The V gene is TRBV29-1, the J gene TRBJ2-2, with D hard to call. The length of the CDR3 is 13 residues. Germline CDR1 reads SQVTM; CDR2 reads ANQGSEA. Trimming stripped 6 bases from V and 4 bases from J, with 12 bases between. Here the CDR3 DNA reads TGCAGCGTGGCCGCTCCCGGCACCGGGGAGCTGTTTTTT. It codes for CSVAAPGTGELFF.

The chain joins TRBV30 to TRBJ2-1; D may be TRBD2 (6 bases). V lost 7 bases, J lost 8 bases, and 18 bases lay in between. The CDR3 spans 13 residues. Per the germline V gene, CDR1 is GTSNPN and CDR2 is SVGIG (reference sequence). The CDR3 DNA is TGTGCCTCCCCGCGGGGAGGTTCCCATGAGCAGTTCTTC. Protein product: CASPRGGSHEQFF.

The CDR3 nucleotides read TGTGCCAGTTCCGGGACTAGCGGGGGGACCCCCTACAATGAGCAGTTCTTC. This sequence encodes CASSGTSGGTPYNEQFF. The chain uses TRBV27 and TRBJ2-1, with 15 nucleotides matching TRBD2. V lost 9 bases to trimming and J lost 2 bases; unmatched junction nucleotides: 8. The CDR3 is 17 amino acids. Germline loops: CDR1 MNHEY, CDR2 SMNVEV (reference sequence).

CDR3 sequence reads: CASSPLVGTSNYEQYF. DNA of the CDR3: TGTGCCAGCAGTCCCTTGGTGGGGACTAGTAACTACGAGCAGTACTTC. J is TRBJ2-7 and V is TRBV7-6, with 8 positions matching TRBD2. The CDR3 loop spans 16 amino acids. CDR1 SGHVS and CDR2 FNYEAQ come from the germline V gene. Trimming cost V 6 bases and J 3 bases; bases outside gene matches: 13.

This clone was recorded a few times. This chain links TRBV5-5 with TRBJ2-3; 10 bases are shared with TRBD2. Trimming cost V 2 bases and J 0 bases; bases outside gene matches: 3. CDR3 size: 16 residues. Germline V gene lookup returns CDR1 SGHKS and CDR2 YYEKEE (reference sequence). The CDR3: CASSFRTSGSTDTQYF. CDR3 in DNA: TGTGCCAGCAGCTTCCGGACTAGCGGTAGCACAGATACGCAGTATTTT.

The genes are TRBV11-2 and TRBJ2-4; 8 positions agree with TRBD2. Trimming cost V 5 bases and J 0 bases; bases outside gene matches: 9. Germline CDR1 SGHAT, CDR2 FQNNGV. The CDR3 spans 17 residues. In DNA, the CDR3 is TGTGCCAGCAGCCCACAACCGGGGGGGTTAGCCAAAAACATTCAGTACTTC. Its translation: CASSPQPGGLAKNIQYF.

The chain employs TRBV5-4 and TRBJ2-7; D gene unclear. With 5 bases removed from V and 2 bases from J, the gap between germline ends came to 8 bases. This CDR3 is built from 12 residues. Germline CDR1 SGHNT, CDR2 YYREEE (reference sequence). CDR3 sequence (DNA): TGTGCCAGCAGTGTCGGCCCCTACGAGCAGTACTTC. Translated: CASSVGPYEQYF.

This sequence joins TRBV29-1 and TRBJ2-7, with TRBD2 identical over 10 bases. The CDR3 covers 13 residues. Trimming at V came to 6 bases and at J to 4 bases, leaving 6 bases not matched to a gene. Germline lookup yields CDR1 SQVTM and CDR2 ANQGSEA. The CDR3 DNA sequence: TGCAGCGTCGGACTAGCGGATCGGTACGAGCAGTACTTC. This codes for CSVGLADRYEQYF.

This chain links TRBV7-9 with TRBJ1-2, with TRBD1 matching over 7 bases. The length of the CDR3 is 11 residues. Germline loops: CDR1 SEHNR, CDR2 FQNEAQ (reference sequence). Trimming removed 7 bases from V and 11 bases from J; junction bases left unmatched: 7. For the CDR3, the DNA is TGTGCCAGCAACGCCGGACAGGAGTACACCTTC. This codes for CASNAGQEYTF.

The genes are TRBV27 and TRBJ2-7, with D perhaps TRBD2 (6 bases). V lost 2 bases to trimming and J lost 12 bases, with 11 bases between them. Germline CDR1 and CDR2: MNHEY and SMNVEV (reference sequence). The CDR3 runs to 11 residues. For the CDR3, the DNA is TGTGCCAGCAGTTTAGGAGGGTCCTCGTACTTC. Translated, it gives CASSLGGSSYF.

The V call is TRBV6-1, the J call TRBJ1-2; D unclear. CDR3 length equals 11 residues. V lost 8 bases and J lost 2, with 6 bases in between. Germline CDR1 and CDR2: MNHNS and SASEGT. The CDR3 sequence: CASVSNYGYTF. Written as DNA, the CDR3 is TGTGCCAGCGTCAGCAACTATGGCTACACCTTC.

The chain joins TRBV14 to TRBJ2-3; D is perhaps TRBD1 (5 bases). The CDR3 sequence is 14 residues long. V was trimmed by 4 bases and J by 2 bases, leaving 10 bases between them. CDR1 is SGHDN and CDR2 is FVKESK in the germline V gene. CDR3 DNA sequence: TGTGCCAGCAGCCCCTGGACATCCACAGATACGCAGTATTTT. It codes for CASSPWTSTDTQYF.

The rearrangement links TRBV7-9 to TRBJ2-6; 8 bases match TRBD1. The CDR3 spans 18 residues. Per germline, CDR1 SEHNR and CDR2 FQNEAQ (reference sequence). Trimming at V came to 5 bases and at J to 1 base, leaving 10 bases not matched to a gene. Here the CDR3 DNA reads TGTGCCAGCAGCGCCAGCGGAGGACAGGGTTCTGGGGCCAACGTCCTGACTTTC. It translates to CASSASGGQGSGANVLTF. Full variable domain (rest looked up from reference TRBV7-9 and TRBJ2-6): DTGVSQNPRHKITKRGQNVTFRCDPISEHNRLYWYRQTLGQGPEFLTYFQNEAQLEKSRLLSDRFSAERPKGSFSTLEIQRTEQGDSAMYLCASSASGGQGSGANVLTFGAGSRLTVL.

This clone appeared once. The J gene is TRBJ2-3, the V gene TRBV11-1; 12 bases are shared with TRBD2. V shed 0 bases, J shed 6 bases, and the junction held 10 bases outside the gene matches. Germline V gene sequence: CDR1 SGHAT, CDR2 FQDESV (reference sequence). The CDR3 is 18 amino acids. The CDR3, as DNA: TGTGCCAGCAGCTTAGCCCCGAGACTAGCGGGAGAGGCGGATACGCAGTATTTT. This encodes CASSLAPRLAGEADTQYF.

The genes are TRBV29-1 and TRBJ2-7, with 11 nucleotides matching TRBD2. Looked up from germline, CDR1 is SQVTM and CDR2 is ANQGSEA. V lost 2 bases and J lost 2; bases outside the gene matches: 8. The CDR3 is made up of 16 amino acids. DNA of the CDR3: TGCAGCGTTGAAAGGTTCGGGACTAGCGGAACCTACGAGCAGTACTTC. Amino acids: CSVERFGTSGTYEQYF.

This sequence joins TRBV9 and TRBJ2-5, with D maybe TRBD2 (5 bases). Germline CDR1 SGDLS, CDR2 YYNGEE. The V gene lost 5 bases and the J gene lost 8 bases, with 13 bases spanning the gap. The CDR3 is 12 residues long. CDR3 residues: CASSRGSATQYF. The CDR3, as DNA: TGTGCCAGCAGTCGAGGGTCGGCAACCCAGTACTTC.

The chain couples TRBV11-2 to TRBJ2-7; 9 bases match TRBD1. Trimming removed 2 bases from V and 1 base from J; junction bases left unmatched: 9. This CDR3 spans 17 amino acids. Germline-derived CDR1 and CDR2 are SGHAT and FQNNGV. CDR3 region: CASSLPPGTGNSYEQYF. As DNA, the CDR3 is TGTGCCAGCAGCTTACCTCCCGGGACAGGGAATTCCTACGAGCAGTACTTC.

CDR3 DNA: TGTGCCTTCGGGACAGGGGCCTACGAGCAGTACTTC. Protein sequence: CAFGTGAYEQYF. The chain recombines TRBV7-9 with TRBJ2-7; TRBD1 aligns across 10 bases. Germline trimming cut 11 bases from V and 2 bases from J; bases unmatched to any gene: 3. CDR1 and CDR2 (germline): SEHNR, FQNEAQ (reference sequence). There are 12 residues in the CDR3.

In this sample, this clone turned up once. The J gene is TRBJ2-3, the V gene TRBV5-1, with no clear D. Trimming took 1 base from V and 6 from J, leaving 15 bases between them. The germline V gene encodes CDR1 SGHRS and CDR2 YFSETQ. This CDR3 has 15 amino acids. This CDR3 reads CASSLRPSSTDTQYF. The CDR3 DNA reads as TGCGCCAGCAGCTTGAGGCCATCCTCTACCGATACGCAGTATTTT.

V is TRBV10-2 and J is TRBJ2-3; 7 bases are a match to TRBD2. The CDR3 totals 14 residues. Germline CDR1 is WSHSY and CDR2 is SAAADI. With 6 bases clipped from V and 2 bases from J, the junction kept 5 bases outside the gene matches. Written as DNA, the CDR3 is TGCGCCAGCAGCCAACTAGCGATCACAGATACGCAGTATTTT. This encodes CASSQLAITDTQYF.

Only a few counts were recorded for this clone. One junction end does not reproduce the germline sequence, and a read error may be involved. The V call is TRBV10-3, the J call TRBJ2-1, with a possible D match to TRBD1 (5 bases). Germline CDR1 is ENHRY and CDR2 is SYGVKD. The CDR3 sequence is 13 residues long. The CDR3 spells CASSPDSHNEQFF. As DNA, the CDR3 is TGTGCCAGCAGTCCCGACAGCCACAATGAGCAGTTCTTC.

The rearrangement uses TRBV4-1 and TRBJ2-1, with 7 bases matching TRBD1. The CDR3 spans 15 residues. The V gene's germline CDR1 is MGHRA and CDR2 YSYEKL. V lost 4 bases to trimming and J lost 4 bases; unmatched junction nucleotides: 7. The CDR3 loop reads CASSPGDSPYNEQFF. The DNA for the CDR3 is TGCGCCAGCAGCCCTGGGGACAGCCCGTACAATGAGCAGTTCTTC.